This is a list of T cell receptor beta chains from one sample in a study of low-dose radiotherapy and immunotherapy resistance in tumors. TCRdb re-derived calls from the reads in MiXCR, one entry per CDR3 protein. The table records about 84,000 distinct CDR3 sequences, 17% of them present only once. This sample comprised PBMCs, obtained after low-dose radiotherapy plus immunotherapy. The receptor set was obtained from a male donor with prostate cancer. Each CDR3 is given with its conserved first and last residue. D genes are given only for firm matches. Part of the rows lack a size; the others show once, few, many or a class for expanded clones.

J gene,V gene,D gene,clone size,CDR3 protein,CDR3 DNA
TRBJ2-2,TRBV6-2/TRBV6-3,.,.,CASRGTIGELFF,TGTGCCAGCCGGGGGACGATCGGGGAGCTGTTTTTT
TRBJ2-1,TRBV7-9,TRBD2,many,CASSRLAGGAYNEQFF,TGTGCCAGCAGTCGACTAGCGGGGGGGGCCTACAATGAGCAGTTCTTC
TRBJ2-5,TRBV12-5,.,few,CASGLVRGDTLYQETQYF,TGTGCTAGTGGTTTGGTACGGGGGGACACCTTATATCAAGAGACCCAGTACTTC
TRBJ1-1,TRBV18,.,many,CASSPGPEAFF,TGTGCCAGCTCACCAGGGCCTGAAGCTTTCTTT
TRBJ2-1,TRBV7-2,.,many,CASSKTAYNEQFF,TGTGCCAGCAGCAAGACAGCCTACAATGAGCAGTTCTTC
TRBJ2-1,TRBV7-8,.,.,CASTEAATYEQFF,TGTGCCAGCACCGAGGCGGCTACCTATGAGCAGTTCTTC
TRBJ1-5,TRBV7-2,.,many,CASSTYRGYNQPQHF,TGTGCCAGCAGCACCTATAGGGGATACAATCAGCCCCAGCATTTT
TRBJ2-3,TRBV20-1,TRBD2,many,CSALTSGRARSTDTQYF,TGCAGTGCTTTAACCAGCGGGAGGGCCCGAAGCACAGATACGCAGTATTTT
TRBJ1-1,TRBV19,.,many,CASSMSRTYDTEAFF,TGTGCCAGTAGTATGTCCAGGACATACGACACTGAAGCTTTCTTT
TRBJ2-5,TRBV11-2,TRBD2,many,CASSREGTSRGETQYF,TGTGCCAGCAGCCGTGAAGGGACTAGTAGGGGAGAGACCCAGTACTTC
TRBJ1-1,TRBV29-1,.,many,CSVARGNTEAFF,TGCAGCGTTGCTCGGGGAAATACTGAAGCTTTCTTT
TRBJ1-2,TRBV19,TRBD1,few,CASTTGQGTTHYGYTF,TGTGCCAGTACTACGGGACAGGGGACTACTCACTATGGCTACACCTTC
TRBJ1-6,TRBV27,.,many,CASSPTEYNSPLHF,TGTGCCAGCAGTCCGACAGAATATAATTCACCCCTCCACTTT
TRBJ2-1,TRBV19,TRBD2,many,CASSDATGLAGLYNEQFF,TGTGCCAGTAGTGACGCCACGGGACTAGCGGGATTATACAATGAGCAGTTCTTC
TRBJ2-5,TRBV3-1,.,few,CASSQDRGPRETQYF,TGTGCCAGCAGCCAAGATAGAGGCCCGAGGGAGACCCAGTACTTC
TRBJ2-3,TRBV20-1,.,many,CSARDFGGSGTDTQYF,TGCAGTGCTAGAGATTTTGGGGGGAGTGGCACAGATACGCAGTATTTT
TRBJ2-7,TRBV7-9,TRBD1,many,CASSPRDRGYEQYF,TGTGCCAGCAGCCCCCGGGACAGGGGATACGAGCAGTACTTC
TRBJ2-3,TRBV10-3,TRBD2,many,CATTRERGGPLDTQYF,TGTGCCACCACCCGGGAGAGGGGAGGGCCGTTAGATACGCAGTATTTT
TRBJ2-4,TRBV15,TRBD2,many,CATRTGLAGGVAKNIQYF,TGTGCCACCAGGACGGGACTAGCGGGAGGGGTGGCCAAAAACATTCAGTACTTC